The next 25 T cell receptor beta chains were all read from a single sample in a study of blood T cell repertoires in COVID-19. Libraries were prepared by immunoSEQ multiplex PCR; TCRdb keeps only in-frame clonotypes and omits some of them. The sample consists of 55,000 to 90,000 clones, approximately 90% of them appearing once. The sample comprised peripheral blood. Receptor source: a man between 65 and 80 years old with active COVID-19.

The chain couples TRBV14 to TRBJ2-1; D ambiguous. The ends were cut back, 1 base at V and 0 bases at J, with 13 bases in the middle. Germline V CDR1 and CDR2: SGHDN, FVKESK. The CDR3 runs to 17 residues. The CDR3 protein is CASSQVSAPSSYNEQFF. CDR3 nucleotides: TGTGCCAGCAGCCAAGTCAGCGCCCCAAGCTCCTACAATGAGCAGTTCTTC.

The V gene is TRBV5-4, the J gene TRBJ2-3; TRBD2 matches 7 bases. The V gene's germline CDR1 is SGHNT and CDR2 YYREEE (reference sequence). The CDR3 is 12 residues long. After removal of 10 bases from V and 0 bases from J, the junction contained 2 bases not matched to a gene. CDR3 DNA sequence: TGTGCCTGGGGAGGGAGCACAGATACGCAGTATTTT. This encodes CAWGGSTDTQYF.

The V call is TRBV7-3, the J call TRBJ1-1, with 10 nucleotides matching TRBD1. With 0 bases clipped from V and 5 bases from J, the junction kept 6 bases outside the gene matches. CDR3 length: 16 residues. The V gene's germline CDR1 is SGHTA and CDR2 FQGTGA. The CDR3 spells CASSLTGDRGGTEAFF. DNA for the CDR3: TGTGCCAGCAGCTTAACGGGGGACAGGGGCGGGACTGAAGCTTTCTTT.

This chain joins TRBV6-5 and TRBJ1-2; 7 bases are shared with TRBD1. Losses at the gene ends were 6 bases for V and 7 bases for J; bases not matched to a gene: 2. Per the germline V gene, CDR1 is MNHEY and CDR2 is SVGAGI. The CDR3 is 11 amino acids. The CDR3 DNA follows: TGTGCCAGCAGCCAGGGGGGTGGCTACACCTTC. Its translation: CASSQGGGYTF.

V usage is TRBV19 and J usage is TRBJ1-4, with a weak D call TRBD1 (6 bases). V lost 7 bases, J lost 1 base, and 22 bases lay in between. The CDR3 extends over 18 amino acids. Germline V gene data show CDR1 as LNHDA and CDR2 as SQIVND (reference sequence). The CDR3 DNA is TGTGCCAGTACCAAACGCCGGGGGGCGAGCGGAACTAATGAAAAACTGTTTTTT. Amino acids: CASTKRRGASGTNEKLFF.

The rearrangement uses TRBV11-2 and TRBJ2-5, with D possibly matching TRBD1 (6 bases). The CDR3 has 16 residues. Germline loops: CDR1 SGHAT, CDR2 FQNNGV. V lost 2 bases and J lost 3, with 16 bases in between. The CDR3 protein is CASSLLPPRTEETQYF. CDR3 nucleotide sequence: TGTGCCAGCAGCTTACTTCCTCCTAGGACAGAAGAGACCCAGTACTTC.

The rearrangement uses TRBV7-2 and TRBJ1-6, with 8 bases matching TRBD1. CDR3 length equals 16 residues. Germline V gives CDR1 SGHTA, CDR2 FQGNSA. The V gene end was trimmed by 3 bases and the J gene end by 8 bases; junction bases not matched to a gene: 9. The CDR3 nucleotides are TGTGCCAGCAGCTTGGGCCCAGGGGGCTTCGATTCACCCCTCCACTTT. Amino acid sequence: CASSLGPGGFDSPLHF.

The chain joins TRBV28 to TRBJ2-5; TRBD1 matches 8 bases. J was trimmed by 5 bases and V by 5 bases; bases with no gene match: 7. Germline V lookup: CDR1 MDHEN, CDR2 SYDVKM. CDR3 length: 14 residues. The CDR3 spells CASSEAGGWETQYF. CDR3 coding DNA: TGTGCCAGCAGTGAGGCAGGGGGCTGGGAGACCCAGTACTTC.

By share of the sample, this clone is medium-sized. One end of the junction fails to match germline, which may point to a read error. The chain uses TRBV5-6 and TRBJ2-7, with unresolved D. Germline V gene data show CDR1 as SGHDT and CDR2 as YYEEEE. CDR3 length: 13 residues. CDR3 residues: CASSLGPYYGQYF. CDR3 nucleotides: TGTGCCAGCAGCTTGGGCCCCTACTACGGGCAGTACTTC.

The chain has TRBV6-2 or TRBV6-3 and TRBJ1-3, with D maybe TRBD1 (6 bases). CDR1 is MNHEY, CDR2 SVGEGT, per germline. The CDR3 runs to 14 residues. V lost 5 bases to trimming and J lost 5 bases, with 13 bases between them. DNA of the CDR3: TGTGCCAGCAGTGGCGACAGGACCCGAAACACCATATATTTT. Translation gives CASSGDRTRNTIYF.

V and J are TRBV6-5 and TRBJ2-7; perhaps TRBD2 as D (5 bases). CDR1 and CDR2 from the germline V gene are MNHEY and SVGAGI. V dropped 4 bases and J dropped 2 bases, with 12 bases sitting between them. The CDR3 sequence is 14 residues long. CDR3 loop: CASSSDRRTYEQYF. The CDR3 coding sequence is TGTGCCAGCAGTTCCGACCGGAGGACCTACGAGCAGTACTTC.

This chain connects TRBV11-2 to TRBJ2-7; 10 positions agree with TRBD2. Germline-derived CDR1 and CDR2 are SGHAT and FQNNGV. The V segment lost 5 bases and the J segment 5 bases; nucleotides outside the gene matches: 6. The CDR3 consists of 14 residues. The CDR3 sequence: CASSPSGRVHEQYF. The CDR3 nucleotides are TGTGCCAGCAGCCCTAGCGGGAGAGTCCACGAGCAGTACTTC.

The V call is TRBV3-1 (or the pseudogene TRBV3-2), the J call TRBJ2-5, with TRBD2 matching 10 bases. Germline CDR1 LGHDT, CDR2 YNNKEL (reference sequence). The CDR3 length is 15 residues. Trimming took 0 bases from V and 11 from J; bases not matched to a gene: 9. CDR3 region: CASSQDSASGGTQYF. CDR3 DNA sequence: TGTGCCAGCAGCCAAGATTCGGCTAGCGGGGGCACTCAGTACTTC.

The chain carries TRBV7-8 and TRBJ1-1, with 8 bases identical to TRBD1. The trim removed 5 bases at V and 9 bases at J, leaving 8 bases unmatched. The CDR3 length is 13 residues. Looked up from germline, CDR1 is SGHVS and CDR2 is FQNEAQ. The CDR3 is CASSPGGSQKAFF. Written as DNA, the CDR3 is TGTGCCAGCAGCCCAGGGGGCAGCCAGAAAGCTTTCTTT. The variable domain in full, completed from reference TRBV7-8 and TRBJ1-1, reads GAGVSQSPRYKVAKRGQDVALRCDPISGHVSLFWYQQALGQGPEFLTYFQNEAQLDKSGLPSDRFFAERPEGSVSTLKIQRTQQEDSAVYLCASSPGGSQKAFFGQGTRLTVV.

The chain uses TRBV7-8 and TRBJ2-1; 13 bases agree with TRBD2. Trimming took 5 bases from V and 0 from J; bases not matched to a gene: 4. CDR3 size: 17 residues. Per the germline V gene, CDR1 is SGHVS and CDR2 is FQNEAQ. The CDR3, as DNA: TGTGCCAGCAGCACCGGACTAGCGGGAGCCTCCTACAATGAGCAGTTCTTC. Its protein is CASSTGLAGASYNEQFF.

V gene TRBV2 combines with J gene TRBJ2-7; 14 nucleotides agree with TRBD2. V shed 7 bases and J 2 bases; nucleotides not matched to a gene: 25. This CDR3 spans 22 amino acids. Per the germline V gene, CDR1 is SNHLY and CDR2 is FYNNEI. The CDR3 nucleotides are TGTGCCAGCATTCGGGGCCGGGGCCAACTTGGGACTAGCGGGAGTGGGACCTACGAGCAGTACTTC. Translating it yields CASIRGRGQLGTSGSGTYEQYF. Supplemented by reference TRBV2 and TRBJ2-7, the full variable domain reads EPEVTQTPSHQVTQMGQEVILRCVPISNHLYFYWYRQILGQKVEFLVSFYNNEISEKSEIFDDQFSVERPDGSNFTLKIRSTKLEDSAMYFCASIRGRGQLGTSGSGTYEQYFGPGTRLTVT.

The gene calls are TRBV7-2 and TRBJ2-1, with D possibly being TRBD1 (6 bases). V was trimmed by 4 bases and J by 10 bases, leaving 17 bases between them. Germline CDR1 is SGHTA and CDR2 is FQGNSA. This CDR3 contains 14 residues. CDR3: CASSSTPGTWEQFF. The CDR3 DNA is TGTGCCAGCAGCTCCACCCCAGGGACATGGGAGCAGTTCTTC. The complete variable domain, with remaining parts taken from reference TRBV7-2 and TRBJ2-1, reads GAGVSQSPSNKVTEKGKDVELRCDPISGHTALYWYRQSLGQGLEFLIYFQGNSAPDKSGLPSDRFSAERTGGSVSTLTIQRTQQEDSAVYLCASSSTPGTWEQFFGPGTRLTVL.

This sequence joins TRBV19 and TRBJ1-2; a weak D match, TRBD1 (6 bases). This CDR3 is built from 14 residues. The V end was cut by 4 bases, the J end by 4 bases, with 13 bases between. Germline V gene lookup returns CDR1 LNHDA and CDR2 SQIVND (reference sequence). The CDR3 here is CASSKGGVPYGYTF. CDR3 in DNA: TGTGCCAGTAGTAAGGGGGGGGTCCCCTATGGCTACACCTTC.

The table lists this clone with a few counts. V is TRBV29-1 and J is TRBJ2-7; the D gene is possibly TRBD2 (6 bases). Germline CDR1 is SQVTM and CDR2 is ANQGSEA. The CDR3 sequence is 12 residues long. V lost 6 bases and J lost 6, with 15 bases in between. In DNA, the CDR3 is TGCAGCGTAGGACCGCGGGGCGGCGAGCAGTACTTC. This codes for CSVGPRGGEQYF.

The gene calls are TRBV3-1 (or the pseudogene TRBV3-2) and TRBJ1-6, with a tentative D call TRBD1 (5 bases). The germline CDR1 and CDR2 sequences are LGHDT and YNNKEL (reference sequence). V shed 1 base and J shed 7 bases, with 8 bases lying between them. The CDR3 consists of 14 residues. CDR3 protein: CASSQGGRNSPLHF. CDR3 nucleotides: TGTGCCAGCAGCCAAGGGGGCAGGAATTCACCCCTCCACTTT.

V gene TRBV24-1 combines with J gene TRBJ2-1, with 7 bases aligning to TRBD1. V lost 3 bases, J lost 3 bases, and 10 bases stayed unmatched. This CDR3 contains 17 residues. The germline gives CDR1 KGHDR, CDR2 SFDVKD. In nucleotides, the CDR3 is TGTGCCACCAGTGATCCCTCCGGGACAGACCTCTACAATGAGCAGTTCTTC. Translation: CATSDPSGTDLYNEQFF.

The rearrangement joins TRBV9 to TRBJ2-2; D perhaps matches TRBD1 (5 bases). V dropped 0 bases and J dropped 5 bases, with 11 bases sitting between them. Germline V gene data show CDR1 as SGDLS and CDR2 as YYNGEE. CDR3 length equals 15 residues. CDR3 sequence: CASSVVAGMTGELFF. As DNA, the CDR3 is TGTGCCAGCAGCGTAGTGGCAGGGATGACCGGGGAGCTGTTTTTT.

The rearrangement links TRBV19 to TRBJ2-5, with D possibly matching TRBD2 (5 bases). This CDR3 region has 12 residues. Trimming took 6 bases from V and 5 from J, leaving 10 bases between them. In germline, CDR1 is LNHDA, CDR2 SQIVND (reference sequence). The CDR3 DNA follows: TGTGCCAGTAGGAGGGCCGGCGAGACCCAGTACTTC. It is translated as CASRRAGETQYF.

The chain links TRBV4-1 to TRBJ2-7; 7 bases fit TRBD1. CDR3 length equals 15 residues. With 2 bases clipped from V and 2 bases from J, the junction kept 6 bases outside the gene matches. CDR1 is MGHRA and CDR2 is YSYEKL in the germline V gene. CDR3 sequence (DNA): TGCGCCAGCAGCCAACCCGGGACAGAAGCCTACGAGCAGTACTTC. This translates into CASSQPGTEAYEQYF.

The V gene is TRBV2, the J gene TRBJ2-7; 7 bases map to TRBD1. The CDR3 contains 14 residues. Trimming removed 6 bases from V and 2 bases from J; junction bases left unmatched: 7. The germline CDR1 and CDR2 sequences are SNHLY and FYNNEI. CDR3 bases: TGTGCCAGCAGCACGGGACAGATTACCTACGAGCAGTACTTC. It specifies CASSTGQITYEQYF.